A single T cell receptor (beta chain) is shown here with its context. Its antigen remains unknown. The TCR beta libraries were generated through quantitative 5'-RACE incorporating molecular barcodes. TCRdb itself ran the 5' RACE reads through MiXCR, one entry per CDR3 protein. This sample has around 540,000 distinct CDR3 sequences, with roughly an eighth found just once. V lost 1 base, J lost 6 bases, and 13 bases stayed unmatched. In germline, CDR1 is DFQATT, CDR2 SNEGSKA (reference sequence). The CDR3 sequence is 17 residues long. These data come from a study of CD8 T cells in ankylosing spondylitis. Study results and caveats: Within ankylosing spondylitis blood, a TCR beta motif made up of seven or eight highly homologous variants appeared to be characteristic. CD8+ cells made up the disease-linked clones, which were relatively rare in peripheral blood. The study looked at matched synovial fluid samples from ankylosing spondylitis patients. Disease-linked clones were reported to be significantly enriched there.

Material: blood, either unsorted or a sorted T cell fraction (not recorded which). The sequence was collected from a male donor with ankylosing spondylitis. The chain uses TRBV20-1 and TRBJ2-1; 9 bases line up with TRBD2. The CDR3 here is CSARVPFAGGPGNEQFF. The CDR3 DNA sequence: TGCAGTGCTAGAGTTCCCTTCGCGGGAGGGCCGGGCAATGAGCAGTTCTTC.